One T cell receptor beta chain is described in this entry. This CDR3 is also generated by other DNA sequences in the sample. The data were obtained in a study of blood T cell repertoires in COVID-19. Assay: immunoSEQ multiplex PCR; the TCRdb copy retains only in-frame clones and omits some. Of some 270,000 clones detected, around 91% appear once; the ten largest clones hold under 2.5%. The V gene end was trimmed by 5 bases and the J gene end by 4 bases; junction bases not matched to a gene: 3. CDR1 GTSNPN and CDR2 SVGIG come from the germline V gene (reference sequence). CDR3 length: 12 residues. The gene calls are TRBV30 and TRBJ1-2; 8 bases map to TRBD1. Sequenced input: peripheral blood. The receptor comes from a woman aged 60-75 years with COVID-19, enrolled during active disease. CDR3 amino acids: CAWSGGSYGYTF. For the CDR3, the DNA is TGTGCCTGGTCAGGGGGCAGCTATGGCTACACCTTC.